This TCR beta chain originates from a study of regulatory T cells in long-lasting Graves disease. Study-level background: Over 5 years of antithyroid drugs plus positive TSH receptor antibodies defined persistent Graves' disease.

With 1 base removed from V and 0 bases from J, the gap between germline ends came to 13 bases. Germline CDR1 SQVTM, CDR2 ANQGSEA. This CDR3 comprises 15 residues. On this clonotype: What it binds is not known.

Study results and caveats: Gene preferences differed: TRBV28, TRBJ1-2, TRBJ2-5 in persistent cases. New patients shared some 890 public clonotypes, fewer than the roughly 2,700 shared by persistent patients.

Libraries of TCR beta came from iRepertoire HTBI primers plus Arm-PCR of CDR3 regions. Via MiXCR, TCRdb re-called the multiplex PCR reads, giving one row per CDR3 protein. In the table there are approximately 400,000 distinct CDR3 sequences, 20% of which are singletons. Indicated time point: persistent/refractory GD, antithyroid drugs over 5 years with positive TRAb. There was RNA extracted from PBMCs, and the TCR library was made from it. The chain combines TRBV29-1 with TRBJ2-7; D is perhaps TRBD2 (6 bases). Sequencing was performed on peripheral blood mononuclear cells (PBMCs), taken when the disease was refractory, from a patient treated with antithyroid drugs. The TCR comes from a female donor with Graves disease. In nucleotides, the CDR3 is TGCAGCGTTGAAGGGGACTGGCCCTACTCCTACGAGCAGTACTTC. Protein product: CSVEGDWPYSYEQYF.